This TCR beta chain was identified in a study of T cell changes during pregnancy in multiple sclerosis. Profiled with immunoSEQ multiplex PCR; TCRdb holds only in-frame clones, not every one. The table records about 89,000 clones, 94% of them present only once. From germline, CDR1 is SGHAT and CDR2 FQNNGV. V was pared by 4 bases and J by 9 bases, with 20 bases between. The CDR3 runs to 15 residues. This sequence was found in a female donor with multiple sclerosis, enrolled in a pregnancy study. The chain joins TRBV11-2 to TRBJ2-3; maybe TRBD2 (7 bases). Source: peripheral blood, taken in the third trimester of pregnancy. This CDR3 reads CASSSGGHTTDTQYF. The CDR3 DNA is TGTGCCAGCAGCTCGGGGGGCCACACAACGGACACGCAGTATTTT.